This T cell receptor (beta chain) was profiled in a study of T cell repertoires in cytomegalovirus infection. Study-level findings and limits: Within the response measured ex vivo, HLA-C-restricted CMV-specific TCR beta clonotypes were dominant.

On this clonotype: What it binds is not known.

With V trimmed by 5 bases and J by 0 bases, 11 bases remained unmatched. This CDR3 contains 18 residues. Germline lookup yields CDR1 MDHEN and CDR2 SYDVKM. TCRdb re-called the reads with MiXCR, one entry per CDR3 protein. The sample has roughly 120,000 distinct CDR3 sequences; roughly 30% are singletons. The sample here was CD8+ T cells from cultured PBMCs, taken from culture after CMV antigen stimulation. The gene calls are TRBV28 and TRBJ2-1, with 9 bases aligning to TRBD1. The origin of this receptor is a human donor in good health (CMV status not recorded). Some clones in this sample may be carry-over from other donors' samples. The CDR3 DNA follows: TGTGCCAGCAGTGGAACCGGGACAGGGTACGGCTCCTACAATGAGCAGTTCTTC. It translates to CASSGTGTGYGSYNEQFF.